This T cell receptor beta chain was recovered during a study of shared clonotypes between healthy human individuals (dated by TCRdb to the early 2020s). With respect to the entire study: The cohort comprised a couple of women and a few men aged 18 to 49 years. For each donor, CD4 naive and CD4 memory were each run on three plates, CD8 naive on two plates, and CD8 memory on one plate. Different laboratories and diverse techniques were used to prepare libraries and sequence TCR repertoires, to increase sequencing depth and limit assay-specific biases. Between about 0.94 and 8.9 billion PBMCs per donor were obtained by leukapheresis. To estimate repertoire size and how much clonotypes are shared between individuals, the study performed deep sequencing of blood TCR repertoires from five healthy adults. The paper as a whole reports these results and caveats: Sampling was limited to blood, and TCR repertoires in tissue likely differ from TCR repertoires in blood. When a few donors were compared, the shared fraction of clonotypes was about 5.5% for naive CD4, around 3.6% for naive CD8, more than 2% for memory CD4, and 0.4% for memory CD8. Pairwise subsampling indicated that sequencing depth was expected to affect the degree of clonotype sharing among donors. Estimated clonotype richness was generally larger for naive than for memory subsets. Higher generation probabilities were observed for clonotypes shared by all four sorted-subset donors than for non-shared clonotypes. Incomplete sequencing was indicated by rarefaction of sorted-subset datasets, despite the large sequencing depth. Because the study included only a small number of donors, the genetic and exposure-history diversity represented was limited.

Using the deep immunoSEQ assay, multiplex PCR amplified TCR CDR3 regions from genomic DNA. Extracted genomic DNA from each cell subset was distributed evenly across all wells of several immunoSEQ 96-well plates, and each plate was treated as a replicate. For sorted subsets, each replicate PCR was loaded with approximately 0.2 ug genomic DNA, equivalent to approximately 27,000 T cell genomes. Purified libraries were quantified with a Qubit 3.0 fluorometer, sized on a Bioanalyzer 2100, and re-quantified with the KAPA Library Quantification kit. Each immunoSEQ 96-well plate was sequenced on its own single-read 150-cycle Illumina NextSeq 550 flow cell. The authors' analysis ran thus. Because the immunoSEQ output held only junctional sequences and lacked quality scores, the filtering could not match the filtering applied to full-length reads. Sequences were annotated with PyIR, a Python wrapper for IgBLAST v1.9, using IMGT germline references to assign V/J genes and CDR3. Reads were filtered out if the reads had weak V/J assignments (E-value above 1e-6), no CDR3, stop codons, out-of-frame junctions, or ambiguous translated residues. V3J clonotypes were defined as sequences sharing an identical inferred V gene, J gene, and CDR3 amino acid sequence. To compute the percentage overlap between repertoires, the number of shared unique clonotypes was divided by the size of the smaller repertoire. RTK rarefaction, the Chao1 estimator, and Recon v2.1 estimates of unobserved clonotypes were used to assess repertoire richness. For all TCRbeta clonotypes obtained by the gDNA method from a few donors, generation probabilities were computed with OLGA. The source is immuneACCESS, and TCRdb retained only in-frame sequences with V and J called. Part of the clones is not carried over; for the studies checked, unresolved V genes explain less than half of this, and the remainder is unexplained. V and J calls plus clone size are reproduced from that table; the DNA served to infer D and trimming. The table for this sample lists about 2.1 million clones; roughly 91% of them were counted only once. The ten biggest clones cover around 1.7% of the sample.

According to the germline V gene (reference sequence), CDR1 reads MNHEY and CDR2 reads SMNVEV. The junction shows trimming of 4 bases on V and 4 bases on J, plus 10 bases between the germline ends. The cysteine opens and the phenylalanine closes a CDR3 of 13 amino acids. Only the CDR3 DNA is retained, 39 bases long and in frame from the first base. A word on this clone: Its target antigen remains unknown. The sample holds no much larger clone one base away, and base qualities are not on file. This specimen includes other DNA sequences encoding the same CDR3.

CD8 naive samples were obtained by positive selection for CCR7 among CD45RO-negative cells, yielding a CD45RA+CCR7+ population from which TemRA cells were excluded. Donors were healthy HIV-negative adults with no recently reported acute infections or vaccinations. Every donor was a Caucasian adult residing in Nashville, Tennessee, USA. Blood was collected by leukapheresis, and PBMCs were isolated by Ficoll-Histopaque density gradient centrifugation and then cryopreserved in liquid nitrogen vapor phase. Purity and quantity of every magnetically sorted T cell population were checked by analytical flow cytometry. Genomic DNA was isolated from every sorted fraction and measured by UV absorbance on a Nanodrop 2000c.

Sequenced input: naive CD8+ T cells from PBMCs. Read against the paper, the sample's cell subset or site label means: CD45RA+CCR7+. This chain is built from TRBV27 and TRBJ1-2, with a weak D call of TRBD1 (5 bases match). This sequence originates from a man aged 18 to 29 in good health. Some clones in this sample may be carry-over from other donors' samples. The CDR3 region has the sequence CASSWGSSYGYTF. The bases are TGTGCCAGCAGTTGGGGGTCATCCTATGGCTACACCTTC.